This TCR beta chain appears in the sequencing data of a study of blood T cell repertoires in COVID-19 (dated by TCRdb to the early 2020s). Some background on the complete study: Collaborator samples came from the United States, Italy and Spain and covered acute and convalescent phases of COVID-19. The repertoires were released in a freely available public database meant as a resource for research on the immune response to SARS-CoV-2. The sample metadata nearly always contained a de-identified subject ID, COVID-19 status, age in years and sex. Samples came from the ongoing ImmuneRACE study (first 160 participants) plus 1,254 subjects from 6 global collaborators. The material from the prospective study consisted of cDNA or gDNA derived from T cells, B-cell-depleted T cells, or PBMCs. Subjects who had been exposed to COVID-19, were actively infected with it, or had recovered from it provided the deeply sampled blood TCRbeta repertoires that made up the dataset. HLA class I and class II types, where available, came from metadata supplied by the sample provider rather than from assay-based typing.

After removal of 4 bases from V and 5 bases from J, the junction retains 10 bases not matched to a gene. The CDR3 holds 16 amino acids from the cysteine to the phenylalanine. CDR3 DNA only is kept here, 48 bases in frame from base 1. As encoded in the germline V gene (reference sequence), CDR1 is LGHDT while CDR2 is YNNKEL. Another Seattle source contributed samples from volunteer blood donors who had recovered from COVID-19. Whole blood was collected in K2EDTA tubes by collaborating institutions according to the institutions' own protocols. For TCRbeta analysis, collaborator samples were shipped as frozen whole blood, as isolated PBMCs, or as DNA extracted from either sample type. Results and caveats for the whole study, not just this receptor: Clinical and demographic metadata were provided uncurated, with the amount varying by source and participant.

The immunoSEQ Assay, a bias-controlled multiplex PCR, was used to amplify TCRbeta CDR3 regions from genomic DNA. As for the authors' bioinformatics: The number of nucleated cells in each sample was estimated from the amplification of reference gene primers within the assay. To quantify the absolute abundance of each unique TCRbeta CDR3 rearrangement, sequence reads were collapsed and filtered. For each sample, productive Simpson clonality was calculated as the square root of Simpson's diversity index across productive rearrangements. What TCRdb holds here is the immuneACCESS table cut down to in-frame rearrangements. Part of the clones is not present; checked against another copy, under half of the missing clones reflect an unresolved V gene, and the others are unexplained. From that table come the V and J calls and clone size; the DNA was used to work out D and trimming. This sample gives 250,000 to 300,000 clones in total; roughly 80% of them show up just once. The ten largest clones represent about 4.3% of the sample.

Remarks on this clone: Its antigen is still unknown. No much larger clone exists at a distance of one base, and base qualities are not known.

The V and J genes are TRBV3-1 (or the pseudogene TRBV3-2) and TRBJ2-5; 10 central nucleotides agree with TRBD1. The specimen sequenced was peripheral blood. This clonotype originated in a man in his 60s who had recovered from COVID-19. In nucleotide form, the sequence is TGTGCCAGCAGCCGTTATGGGGACAGGGGATCGGAGACCCAGTACTTC. Translated, it reads CASSRYGDRGSETQYF.